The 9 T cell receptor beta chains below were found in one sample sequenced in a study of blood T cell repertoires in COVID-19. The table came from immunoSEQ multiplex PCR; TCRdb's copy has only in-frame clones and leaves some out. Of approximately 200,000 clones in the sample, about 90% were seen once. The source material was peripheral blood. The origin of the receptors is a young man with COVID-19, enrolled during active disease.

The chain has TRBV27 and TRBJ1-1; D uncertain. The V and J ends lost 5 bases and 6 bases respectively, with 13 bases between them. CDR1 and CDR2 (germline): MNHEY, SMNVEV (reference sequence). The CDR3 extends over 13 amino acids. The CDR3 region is CASSLLGRAEAFF. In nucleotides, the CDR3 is TGTGCCAGCAGTCTCCTCGGGAGGGCTGAAGCTTTCTTT.

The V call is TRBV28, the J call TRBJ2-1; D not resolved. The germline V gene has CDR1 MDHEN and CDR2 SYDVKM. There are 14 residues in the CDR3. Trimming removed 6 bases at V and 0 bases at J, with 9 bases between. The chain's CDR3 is CASRGSHSYNEQFF. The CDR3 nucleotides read TGTGCCAGCAGGGGCTCCCACTCCTACAATGAGCAGTTCTTC.

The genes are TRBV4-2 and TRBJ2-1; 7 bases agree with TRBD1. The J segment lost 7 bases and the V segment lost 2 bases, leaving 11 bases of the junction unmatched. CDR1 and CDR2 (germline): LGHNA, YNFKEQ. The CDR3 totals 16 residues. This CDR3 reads CASSQPQGVFMNEQFF. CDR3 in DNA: TGTGCCAGCAGCCAACCGCAGGGGGTTTTTATGAATGAGCAGTTCTTC.

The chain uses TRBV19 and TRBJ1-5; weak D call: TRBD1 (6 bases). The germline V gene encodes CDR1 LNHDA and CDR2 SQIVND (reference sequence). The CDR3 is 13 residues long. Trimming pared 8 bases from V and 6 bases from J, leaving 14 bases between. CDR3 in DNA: TGTGCCAGTTCACAGGGTGGGATTCAGCCCCAGCATTTT. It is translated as CASSQGGIQPQHF.

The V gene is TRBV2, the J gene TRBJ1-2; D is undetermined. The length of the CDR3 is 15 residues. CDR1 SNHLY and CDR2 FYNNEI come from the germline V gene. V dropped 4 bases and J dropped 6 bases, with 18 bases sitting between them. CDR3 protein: CASSVYEGAVDGYTF. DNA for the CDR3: TGTGCCAGCAGTGTTTACGAGGGAGCGGTCGATGGCTACACCTTC.

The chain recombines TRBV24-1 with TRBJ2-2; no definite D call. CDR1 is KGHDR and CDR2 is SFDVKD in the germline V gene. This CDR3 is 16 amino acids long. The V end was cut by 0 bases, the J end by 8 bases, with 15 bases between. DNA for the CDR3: TGTGCCACCAGTGATTTGAGAGCAAACCCCGGGGGGGAGCTGTTTTTT. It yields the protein CATSDLRANPGGELFF.

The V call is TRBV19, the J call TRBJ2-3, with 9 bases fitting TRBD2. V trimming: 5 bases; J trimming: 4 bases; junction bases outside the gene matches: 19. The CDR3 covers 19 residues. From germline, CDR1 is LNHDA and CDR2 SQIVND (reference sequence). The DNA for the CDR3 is TGTGCCAGTAGTCTCGGGGTAGCGGGAGACCGCGCCCCCCCAGATACGCAGTATTTT. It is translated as CASSLGVAGDRAPPDTQYF. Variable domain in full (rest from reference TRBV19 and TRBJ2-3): DGGITQSPKYLFRKEGQNVTLSCEQNLNHDAMYWYRQDPGQGLRLIYYSQIVNDFQKGDIAEGYSVSREKKESFPLTVTSAQKNPTAFYLCASSLGVAGDRAPPDTQYFGPGTRLTVL.

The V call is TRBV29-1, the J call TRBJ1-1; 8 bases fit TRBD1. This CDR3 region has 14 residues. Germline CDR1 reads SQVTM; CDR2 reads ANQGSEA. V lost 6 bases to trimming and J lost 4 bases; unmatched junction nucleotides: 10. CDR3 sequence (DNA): TGCAGCGTCGGCTTGTTACAGGGGGTCACTGAAGCTTTCTTT. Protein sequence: CSVGLLQGVTEAFF.

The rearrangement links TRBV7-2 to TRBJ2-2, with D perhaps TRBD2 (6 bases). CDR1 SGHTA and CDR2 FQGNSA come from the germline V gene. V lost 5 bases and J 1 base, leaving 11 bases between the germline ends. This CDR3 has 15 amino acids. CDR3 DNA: TGTGCCAGCAGCCGGACTACCGGGAACACCGGGGAGCTGTTTTTT. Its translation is CASSRTTGNTGELFF.